The rows below give T cell receptor beta chains drawn from one sample of a study of shared clonotypes between healthy human individuals. Sequencing was performed with immunoSEQ multiplex PCR; in TCRdb, only in-frame clones are kept and a portion is missing. The top ten hold 0.3% to 0.45% of the sample, which has 2 million to 2.5 million clones, 85% to 95% seen once. The sample consisted of naive CD4+ T cells from PBMCs. The source is a man between 18 and 29 years old in good health. Some clones in this sample may be carry-over from other donors' samples. Each CDR3 is given without its conserved first and last residue.

TRBV28,TRBJ1-5,ASSVAGGSNQPQH
TRBV2,TRBJ2-7,ASSRNRGGPYEQY
TRBV7-9,TRBJ2-1,ASSLMSGWNEQF
TRBV5-4,TRBJ1-1,ASSVPENTEAF
TRBV28,TRBJ2-5,ASNPLGLASQETQY
TRBV28,TRBJ2-4,ASRDSLAKNIQY
TRBV10-3,TRBJ2-2,AITRTSVTGELF
TRBV20-1,TRBJ1-1,SARGDTEAF
TRBV4-2,TRBJ1-4,ASSQDRATNEKLF
TRBV29-1,TRBJ2-7,SVATDAYEQY
TRBV18,TRBJ1-1,ASSPSRTGVTEAF
TRBV2,TRBJ1-6,ASRDGMTPLH
TRBV25-1,TRBJ1-4,ASSEAGASEGKLF
TRBV28,TRBJ1-2,ASSLGTGAWGGYT
TRBV5-1,TRBJ2-3,ASSLAVYSTDTQY
TRBV7-9,TRBJ2-7,ASSERWEGSYEQY
TRBV14,TRBJ1-1,ASSPSRLNTEAF
TRBV30,TRBJ1-1,AWLGDRGTAEAF
TRBV4-1,TRBJ2-7,ASSRTSRGDTYEQY
TRBV11-2,TRBJ1-2,ASSPPGTGSFYGYT
TRBV9,TRBJ2-1,ASSVTSGILYNEQF
TRBV5-1,TRBJ2-5,ASSPRAYQETQY
TRBV18,TRBJ1-1,ASSPQGRNTEAF
TRBV6-6,TRBJ2-3,ASSYKGWGADTQY
TRBV25-1,TRBJ2-6,ASSDRISGANVLT
TRBV28,TRBJ1-4,ASSYPTGVERF
TRBV9,TRBJ1-1,ASSAWGSMNTEAF
TRBV18,TRBJ2-5,ASSPSPVQETQY
TRBV28,TRBJ2-3,ASSPGGARDTQY
TRBV2,TRBJ2-3,ASRDDTIPDTQY
TRBV19,TRBJ1-2,ASSMGAGNGYT
TRBV10-1,TRBJ2-7,ASLDWGGPTSYEQY
TRBV7-9,TRBJ1-1,ASSLSMGDTEAF
TRBV11-2,TRBJ2-1,ASSLDLRVGQF
TRBV28,TRBJ2-5,ASSPAGAGRETQY
TRBV28,TRBJ1-4,ASSRLLGGEKLF
TRBV25-1,TRBJ2-3,ASSESPGPGAPTDTQY